The 2 T cell receptor beta chains below were found in one sample sequenced in a study of technical replicates of blood from a handful of donors. TCRdb keeps only in-frame clones here, not all; method: immunoSEQ multiplex PCR. Among 75,000 to 95,000 clones listed, 85% to 95% were seen once. The specimen sequenced was T cells isolated from PBMCs. The receptors were gathered from a human donor in good health.

On this clone itself: A read error may produce the germline difference seen at one junction end. The chain employs TRBV10-3 and TRBJ1-1; D call uncertain. CDR1 is ENHRY, CDR2 SYGVKD, per germline. This CDR3 has 13 residues. As DNA, the CDR3 is TGTGCCATCAGTGACTCGGGGAACGCTGAAGCTTTCTTT. It codes for CAISDSGNAEAFF.

This chain uses TRBV28 with TRBJ2-3, with D perhaps matching TRBD1 (6 bases). Trimming removed 5 bases from V and 5 bases from J, with 23 bases in between. Germline loops: CDR1 MDHEN, CDR2 SYDVKM. The CDR3 is made up of 17 amino acids. The CDR3 protein is CASSKPGHSPSGDTQYF. The CDR3 bases are TGTGCCAGCAGTAAACCGGGACACTCGCCCAGTGGAGATACGCAGTATTTT. Complete variable domain (other parts from reference TRBV28 and TRBJ2-3): DVKVTQSSRYLVKRTGEKVFLECVQDMDHENMFWYRQDPGLGLRLIYFSYDVKMKEKGDIPEGYSVSREKKERFSLILESASTNQTSMYLCASSKPGHSPSGDTQYFGPGTRLTVL.